The clone carrying this T cell receptor (beta chain) was seen a few times. The antigen remains undetermined. Clones were read by immunoSEQ multiplex PCR, and TCRdb kept only the in-frame ones, dropping some. The table includes tens of thousands of clones, about 90% detected once. The record originates from a study of T cell responses to AZD1222 COVID-19 vaccine. Across the study: Investigators merged groups given second doses at roughly 4 or roughly 12 weeks.

V was pared by 6 bases and J by 5 bases, with 11 bases between. CDR3 length: 13 amino acids. Germline V gives CDR1 ENHRY, CDR2 SYGVKD. General observations from the study: Clonal diversity was possibly underestimated, and white British individuals and females predominated among donors. Following two doses of AZD1222, Spike-specific TCR breadth and depth rose. Recipients of AZD1222 seropositive at baseline numbered only 5 to 7.

The clonotype was recovered from an adult in good health. The sample was peripheral blood, taken on day 0 of AZD1222 vaccination. The chain couples TRBV10-3 to TRBJ2-1, with D maybe TRBD1 (6 bases). In nucleotides, the CDR3 is TGTGCCATCAGACAAACAGGGAACAATGAGCAGTTCTTC. It translates to CAIRQTGNNEQFF.